The 15 T cell receptor beta chains reported below all come from one sample, sequenced in a study of shared clonotypes between healthy human individuals (dated by TCRdb to 2018 to 2021). The library relied on the immunoSEQ multiplex PCR assay. TCRdb mirrors the immuneACCESS table, restricted to in-frame sequences. Some clones are absent from its copies; in checked studies, under half trace to an unresolved V gene, and the reason for the others is unknown. The sample records around 1.1 million clones, around 77% of which are singletons. The ten most abundant clones make up over 0.8% of the sample. Sequenced material: memory CD4+ T cells from PBMCs. In the paper's terms, the cell subset or site label means: CD45RA-negative fraction. The source is a man between 18 and 35 years old in good health. Some clones in this sample may be carry-over from other donors' samples.

The V and J genes are TRBV25-1 and TRBJ2-1; either TRBD1 or TRBD2 may fit D (5 bases each). V lost 7 bases, J lost 1 base, and 17 bases lay in between. Germline V gene lookup returns CDR1 MGHDK and CDR2 SYGVNS. The CDR3 length is 16 residues. The CDR3 nucleotides are TGTGCCAGCAAGCCCTCCGGGGCAGTATCCTACAATGAGCAGTTCTTC. Its translation: CASKPSGAVSYNEQFF.

CDR3 coding DNA: TGTGCCAGCAGCTCTGGGGGGGCCCGCGGCTACACCTTC. Protein: CASSSGGARGYTF. The chain uses TRBV11-2 and TRBJ1-2; D possibly corresponds to TRBD1 (6 bases). Germline V CDR1 and CDR2: SGHAT, FQNNGV. This CDR3 spans 13 amino acids. The V end was cut by 4 bases, the J end by 8 bases, with 14 bases between.

The chain recombines TRBV10-3 with TRBJ1-2; D might be TRBD1 (5 bases). This CDR3 is built from 17 residues. With 7 bases removed from V and 8 bases from J, the gap between germline ends came to 29 bases. Germline V gives CDR1 ENHRY, CDR2 SYGVKD. CDR3: CAIMTRPGGDWDPGYTF. CDR3 DNA sequence: TGTGCCATCATGACCCGCCCGGGCGGGGACTGGGATCCGGGCTACACCTTC.

The gene calls are TRBV10-3 and TRBJ1-2, with D perhaps matching TRBD1 (5 bases). CDR1 is ENHRY and CDR2 is SYGVKD in the germline V gene. V lost 7 bases, J lost 4 bases, and 13 bases lay in between. This CDR3 has 13 residues. This CDR3 reads CAITSADSYGYTF. In DNA, the CDR3 is TGTGCCATCACCTCCGCCGACAGCTATGGCTACACCTTC.

The CDR3 bases are TGTGCCTGGAGTTTCGGGCCTTTGAGTTTCAATGAGCAGTTCTTC. This codes for CAWSFGPLSFNEQFF. The V and J genes are TRBV30 and TRBJ2-1, with D hard to call. Between the trimmed V and J ends, which lost 2 bases and 6 bases, there was a span of 17 bases. The germline CDR1 and CDR2 sequences are GTSNPN and SVGIG (reference sequence). The CDR3 has 15 amino acids.

The chain couples TRBV2 to TRBJ1-5; 7 bases align to TRBD1. In germline, CDR1 is SNHLY, CDR2 FYNNEI. The CDR3 spans 15 residues. J lost 6 bases, V lost 7 bases, and 12 bases had no gene match. The CDR3 DNA sequence: TGTGCCAGCACGGAAAGACAGGGCGGAGGTCAGCCCCAGCATTTT. Translating it yields CASTERQGGGQPQHF.

V and J are TRBV28 and TRBJ1-2; no definite D call. The CDR3 spans 16 residues. Looked up from germline, CDR1 is MDHEN and CDR2 is SYDVKM. Trimming pared 1 base from V and 4 bases from J, leaving 16 bases between. CDR3 in DNA: TGTGCCAGCAGTTTATCCGGGCCCATCATGATCTATGGCTACACCTTC. It specifies CASSLSGPIMIYGYTF.

The chain joins TRBV1 to TRBJ1-2; the table's D call, TRBD1, has no DNA check behind it. TRBV1 is a known pseudogene. The CDR3 covers 16 residues. The CDR3 DNA is TGCACCAGCAGCCAAGACCTCCCCGGATCCAGGGATGGCTACACCTTC. Its protein is CTSSQDLPGSRDGYTF.

This chain uses TRBV27 with TRBJ2-3; TRBD1 matches at 8 bases. Per the germline V gene, CDR1 is MNHEY and CDR2 is SMNVEV (reference sequence). The CDR3 is 16 amino acids. With V trimmed by 6 bases and J by 3 bases, 11 bases remained unmatched. The DNA of the CDR3 is TGTGCCAGCAGCCAGGGGGACAGGCGATTTACAGATACGCAGTATTTT. Protein product: CASSQGDRRFTDTQYF.

This clone has just one count. This chain joins TRBV5-4 and TRBJ1-2; maybe TRBD1 (6 bases). This CDR3 has 15 residues. Germline V gives CDR1 SGHNT, CDR2 YYREEE (reference sequence). V lost 6 bases and J lost 0, with 15 bases in between. This chain's CDR3 is CASNTGGRANYGYTF. CDR3 coding DNA: TGTGCCAGCAATACGGGGGGCCGGGCTAACTATGGCTACACCTTC.

CDR3: CASSLGLAASEAEAFF. In DNA, the CDR3 is TGTGCCAGCAGCTTGGGATTGGCGGCGTCTGAGGCTGAAGCTTTCTTT. The chain links TRBV5-8 to TRBJ1-1; no clear D. Trimming cost V 0 bases and J 6 bases, with 18 bases left between them. Germline V gene lookup returns CDR1 SGHTS and CDR2 YDEGEE. The CDR3 runs to 16 residues.

This clone was observed many times. The chain has TRBV6-6 and TRBJ1-1; tentative D call: TRBD1 (6 bases). The CDR3 loop spans 15 amino acids. V lost 2 bases, J lost 4 bases, and 14 bases lay in between. Germline CDR1 reads MNHNY; CDR2 reads SVGAGI (reference sequence). The CDR3 bases are TGTGCCAGCAGTTACCCCACAGGGCAGGGCACTGAAGCTTTCTTT. Its translation is CASSYPTGQGTEAFF.

The J gene is TRBJ1-2, the V gene TRBV15; 7 nucleotides line up with TRBD1. V gave up 0 bases and J gave up 8 bases; unmatched junction bases: 6. The CDR3 consists of 14 residues. Per the germline V gene, CDR1 is LNHNV and CDR2 is YYDKDF (reference sequence). CDR3 amino acids: CATSRDEQGKGYTF. CDR3 sequence (DNA): TGTGCCACCAGCAGAGATGAACAGGGGAAGGGCTACACCTTC.

CDR3 DNA: TGTGCCAGCAGTGAAGCATCCACTTTTGGATCACCCCTCCACTTT. As protein: CASSEASTFGSPLHF. This sequence joins TRBV6-1 and TRBJ1-6; D is uncertain. Germline CDR1 and CDR2: MNHNS and SASEGT. This CDR3 is built from 15 residues. Trimming took off 0 bases at V and 10 bases at J, with 13 bases between the two ends.

The rearrangement joins TRBV9 to TRBJ2-5, with TRBD1 matching 8 bases. This CDR3 comprises 12 residues. Germline values: CDR1 SGDLS, CDR2 YYNGEE. V was pared by 3 bases and J by 11 bases, with 6 bases of the junction left unmatched. CDR3 nucleotide sequence: TGTGCCAGCAGCGCCCAGGGGGCGATTCAGTACTTC. Its protein is CASSAQGAIQYF.